This T cell receptor (beta chain) was identified during a study of radiation and T cells in renal cell carcinoma. Study summary: Nephrectomy followed 15 Gy stereotactic body radiation by 4 weeks.

The V gene lost 1 base and the J gene lost 2 bases, with 9 bases spanning the gap. From germline, CDR1 is SEHNR and CDR2 FQNEAQ (reference sequence). CDR3 length equals 16 residues. Comments on this clone: Its antigen is unknown.

Time point meaning: baseline pretreatment blood. Treatment reported: 15 Gy SBRT to primary tumor, nephrectomy 4 weeks later. Broader study findings: Pretreatment tumor biopsies were lacking, so baseline clonotypes are unknown.

Generated by immunoSEQ multiplex PCR, the TCRdb table keeps only in-frame clones and is missing some. The sample records about 88,000 clones, approximately 86% being singletons. The receptor comes from a man aged 50 to 60 with renal cell carcinoma. This chain uses TRBV7-9 with TRBJ2-6; D gene ambiguous. The sample here was blood, taken from a patient whose treatment included radiotherapy and nephrectomy. The DNA of the CDR3 is TGTGCCAGCAGCTTAGGGGTCTTCCCTGGGGCCAACGTCCTGACTTTC. As protein: CASSLGVFPGANVLTF.